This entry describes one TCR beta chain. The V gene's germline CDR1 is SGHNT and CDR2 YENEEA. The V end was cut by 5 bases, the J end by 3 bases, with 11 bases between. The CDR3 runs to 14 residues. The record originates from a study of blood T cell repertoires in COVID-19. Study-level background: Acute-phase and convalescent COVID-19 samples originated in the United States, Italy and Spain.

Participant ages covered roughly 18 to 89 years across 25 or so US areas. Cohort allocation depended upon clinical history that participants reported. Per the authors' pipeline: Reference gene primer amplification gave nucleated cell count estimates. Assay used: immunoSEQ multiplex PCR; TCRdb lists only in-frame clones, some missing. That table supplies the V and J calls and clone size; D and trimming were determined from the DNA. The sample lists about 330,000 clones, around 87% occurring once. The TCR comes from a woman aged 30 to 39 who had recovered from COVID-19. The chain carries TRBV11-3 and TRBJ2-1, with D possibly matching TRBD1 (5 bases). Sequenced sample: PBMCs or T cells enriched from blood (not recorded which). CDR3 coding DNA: TGTGCCAGCAGCCTTGGACAAGTCTACAATGAGCAGTTCTTC. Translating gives CASSLGQVYNEQFF. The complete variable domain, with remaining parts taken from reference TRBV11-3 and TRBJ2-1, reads EAGVVQSPRYKIIEKKQPVAFWCNPISGHNTLYWYLQNLGQGPELLIRYENEEAVDDSQLPKDRFSAERLKGVDSTLKIQPAELGDSAVYLCASSLGQVYNEQFFGPGTRLTVL.